The 26 T cell receptor beta chains reported below all come from one sample, sequenced in a study of T cells in Graves' hyperthyroidism and ophthalmopathy. Amplification of TCR beta CDR3 regions was performed using RNA transcripts as template. The HTBI primer set drove a first-round RT-PCR of the TCR CDR3. TCRdb re-called the multiplex PCR reads with MiXCR, one entry per CDR3 protein. Of roughly 500,000 distinct CDR3 sequences in the sample, roughly 50% are singletons; the top ten hold around a fifth. The sequenced material came from peripheral blood or thyroid tissue (not recorded which). These receptors were collected from an adult woman with Graves' disease, either hyperthyroidism or ophthalmopathy (not recorded which).

This clonotype was seen at least ten times. Here the CDR3 DNA reads TGCAGTGCCCCTCCGGTTGAGACCATTGGGTCTTACGAGCAGTACTTC. Residues: CSAPPVETIGSYEQYF. The chain recombines TRBV20-1 with TRBJ2-7, with no clear D. CDR1 and CDR2 (germline): DFQATT, SNEGSKA (reference sequence). This CDR3 spans 16 amino acids. The V gene lost 6 bases and the J gene lost 4 bases, with 25 bases spanning the gap.

This clonotype was recorded at least ten times. The V call is TRBV5-1, the J call TRBJ1-2; no definite D call. The V end lost 4 bases, the J end lost 6 bases, and 19 bases lay between the germline ends. In germline, CDR1 is SGHRS, CDR2 YFSETQ. This CDR3 contains 15 residues. The CDR3 coding sequence is TGCGCCAGCAGCCCGGCGGTTGGGGATTTGGATGGCTACACCTTC. This codes for CASSPAVGDLDGYTF.

Ten or more counts support this clonotype. The rearrangement links TRBV5-1 to TRBJ2-7; 13 bases are a match to TRBD2. This CDR3 comprises 15 residues. V lost 5 bases and J lost 2; bases outside the gene matches: 4. CDR1 and CDR2 from the germline V gene are SGHRS and YFSETQ. CDR3: CASRPGLAGAYEQYF. CDR3 bases: TGCGCCAGCAGACCTGGACTAGCGGGAGCCTACGAGCAGTACTTC.

This clonotype was seen a handful of times. The rearrangement uses TRBV3-1 and TRBJ2-7; 7 bases agree with TRBD1. V was pared by 2 bases and J by 2 bases, with 6 bases of the junction left unmatched. The V gene's germline CDR1 is LGHDT and CDR2 YNNKEL (reference sequence). This CDR3 spans 15 amino acids. As DNA, the CDR3 is TGTGCCAGCAGCCAAACGGGACAGCAGGCCTACGAGCAGTACTTC. Amino acids: CASSQTGQQAYEQYF.

This clonotype was picked up one time. The gene calls are TRBV11-2 and TRBJ1-4; 10 bases fit TRBD1. There are 15 residues in the CDR3. CDR1 is SGHAT, CDR2 FQNNGV, per germline. Germline trimming cut 4 bases from V and 10 bases from J; bases unmatched to any gene: 9. The CDR3 DNA sequence: TGTGCCAGCAGCTACCATGGGACAGGGGATGGAAAACTGTTTTTT. It codes for CASSYHGTGDGKLFF. Using reference TRBV11-2 and TRBJ1-4 for the parts outside the CDR3, the full variable domain is EAGVAQSPRYKIIEKRQSVAFWCNPISGHATLYWYQQILGQGPKLLIQFQNNGVVDDSQLPKDRFSAERLKGVDSTLKIQPAKLEDSAVYLCASSYHGTGDGKLFFGSGTQLSVL.

V and J are TRBV2 and TRBJ2-5; perhaps D is TRBD1 or TRBD2 (7 bases each). Trimming cost V 5 bases and J 4 bases, with 23 bases left between them. Per the germline V gene, CDR1 is SNHLY and CDR2 is FYNNEI. The CDR3 spans 17 residues. Written as DNA, the CDR3 is TGTGCCAGCAGTTTATTGGGAGGGACAGCGACGGGAGAGACCCAGTACTTC. Encoded protein: CASSLLGGTATGETQYF. Together with reference TRBV2 and TRBJ2-5, the CDR3 gives the full variable domain: EPEVTQTPSHQVTQMGQEVILRCVPISNHLYFYWYRQILGQKVEFLVSFYNNEISEKSEIFDDQFSVERPDGSNFTLKIRSTKLEDSAMYFCASSLLGGTATGETQYFGPGTRLLVL.

This sequence joins TRBV5-4 and TRBJ2-3; D gene ambiguous. Trimming removed 4 bases from V and 5 bases from J, with 11 bases in between. The germline V gene has CDR1 SGHNT and CDR2 YYREEE (reference sequence). The CDR3 has 13 amino acids. CDR3 amino acids: CASSTPTQDTQYF. The CDR3 DNA sequence: TGTGCCAGCAGCACCCCGACACAAGATACGCAGTATTTT.

This clonotype was detected many times. The chain recombines TRBV20-1 with TRBJ1-5; 8 nucleotides match TRBD1. The CDR3 is 15 residues long. CDR1 and CDR2 from the germline V gene are DFQATT and SNEGSKA (reference sequence). V gave up 6 bases and J gave up 5 bases; unmatched junction bases: 12. The CDR3 region has the DNA TGCAGTGCCCCAGAGAGCAGGGGGCACGATCAGCCCCAGCATTTT. It codes for CSAPESRGHDQPQHF.

The chain employs TRBV10-3 and TRBJ2-7, with 11 bases aligning to TRBD2. The CDR3 extends over 15 amino acids. Germline CDR1 and CDR2: ENHRY and SYGVKD. The ends lost 2 bases at V and 3 bases at J; junction bases unmatched: 3. This CDR3 reads CAISEGLAGFYEQYF. CDR3 bases: TGTGCCATCAGTGAGGGACTAGCGGGCTTCTACGAGCAGTACTTC.

The chain joins TRBV2 to TRBJ1-5; 9 bases are shared with TRBD1. The germline V gene has CDR1 SNHLY and CDR2 FYNNEI. CDR3 length: 15 amino acids. J gave up 1 base and V 6 bases, and 4 bases lay outside the gene matches. CDR3 bases: TGTGCCAGCAGCGTTGGACAGGGGAGCAATCAGCCCCAGCATTTT. Residues: CASSVGQGSNQPQHF.

In its sample, this clonotype was seen many times. The chain uses TRBV4-1 and TRBJ1-1, with 7 bases fitting TRBD1. V dropped 8 bases and J dropped 7; count of bases not matched to a gene: 13. The CDR3 runs to 14 residues. Looked up from germline, CDR1 is MGHRA and CDR2 is YSYEKL. The CDR3 sequence is CASDRQGRADEAFF. DNA of the CDR3: TGCGCCAGCGACCGACAGGGCCGGGCGGATGAAGCTTTCTTT.

The chain combines TRBV20-1 with TRBJ1-1; D not resolved. Germline V gene sequence: CDR1 DFQATT, CDR2 SNEGSKA (reference sequence). The CDR3 runs 14 residues. V was pared by 1 base and J by 3 bases, with 12 bases between. CDR3 sequence: CSARVRTTDTEAFF. The CDR3 DNA reads TGCAGTGCTAGAGTCAGGACTACCGACACTGAAGCTTTCTTT.

This clonotype was observed at least ten times. This chain connects TRBV19 to TRBJ2-7, with TRBD1 as a possible D gene (5 bases). The CDR3 has 13 residues. Germline CDR1 LNHDA, CDR2 SQIVND (reference sequence). Trimming took 5 bases from V and 3 from J, leaving 11 bases between them. The CDR3 sequence: CASSADRDYEQYF. DNA for the CDR3: TGTGCCAGTAGTGCCGACAGAGACTACGAGCAGTACTTC. Looking up the rest from reference TRBV19 and TRBJ2-7 gives the full variable domain: DGGITQSPKYLFRKEGQNVTLSCEQNLNHDAMYWYRQDPGQGLRLIYYSQIVNDFQKGDIAEGYSVSREKKESFPLTVTSAQKNPTAFYLCASSADRDYEQYFGPGTRLTVT.

This clonotype has just a few counts. The chain carries TRBV7-2 and TRBJ2-1; D gene uncertain. Per germline, CDR1 SGHTA and CDR2 FQGNSA. This CDR3 has 13 amino acids. The V end lost 4 bases, the J end lost 0 bases, and 4 bases lay between the germline ends. Here the CDR3 reads CASSSSSYNEQFF. CDR3 bases: TGTGCCAGCAGCTCGAGCTCCTACAATGAGCAGTTCTTC.

This clonotype showed up just a few times. The rearrangement links TRBV28 to TRBJ2-7, with TRBD1 matching 9 bases. The CDR3 runs 14 residues. Unmatched junction bases numbered 6, after V lost 2 bases and J lost 7 bases. The germline gives CDR1 MDHEN, CDR2 SYDVKM. The DNA for the CDR3 is TGTGCCAGCAGTTTACTCGGGACAGGGCGAGAGCAGTACTTC. The encoded protein is CASSLLGTGREQYF.

The chain links TRBV4-1 to TRBJ1-3; no definite D call. Trimming left V 0 bases short and J 0 bases short, with 9 bases between. This CDR3 contains 16 residues. Germline loops: CDR1 MGHRA, CDR2 YSYEKL. Written as DNA, the CDR3 is TGCGCCAGCAGCCAAGAATGGCTGTACTCTGGAAACACCATATATTTT. Translating it yields CASSQEWLYSGNTIYF.

The genes are TRBV10-3 and TRBJ2-7; 16 bases align to TRBD2. The trim removed 3 bases at V and 1 base at J, leaving 3 bases unmatched. Germline lookup yields CDR1 ENHRY and CDR2 SYGVKD. The CDR3 runs to 17 residues. The CDR3: CAISDGGLAGGSYEQYF. CDR3 DNA: TGTGCCATCAGTGATGGGGGACTAGCGGGAGGGTCCTACGAGCAGTACTTC.

The rearrangement links TRBV13 to TRBJ2-7; 9 nucleotides agree with TRBD1. This CDR3 comprises 15 residues. The junction had 5 bases not matched to a gene; V was cut back by 3 bases and J by 2 bases. Germline V CDR1 and CDR2: PRHDT, FYEKMQ (reference sequence). The CDR3 loop reads CASSLRGTGTYEQYF. CDR3 coding DNA: TGTGCCAGCAGCTTGAGGGGGACAGGGACCTACGAGCAGTACTTC.

This clonotype was seen many times. The chain has TRBV3-1 and TRBJ2-7; TRBD2 is a possible D gene (6 bases). Trimming shortened V by 1 base and J by 12 bases, and 10 bases separated the two germline ends. The CDR3 has 11 amino acids. Germline CDR1 reads LGHDT; CDR2 reads YNNKEL (reference sequence). The CDR3 DNA sequence: TGTGCCAGCAGCCAAGCGGGAGAGGGGTACTTC. Translated: CASSQAGEGYF.

Note on this clonotype: Germline is not matched at one junction end, which may reflect a read error. The genes are TRBV29-1 and TRBJ1-2; TRBD1 is a possible D gene (5 bases). The CDR3 is 12 residues long. Germline V gene sequence: CDR1 SQVTM, CDR2 ANQGSEA. The chain's CDR3 is CRVVGGSIGYTF. In nucleotides, the CDR3 is TGCAGAGTTGTGGGGGGATCTATAGGGTACACCTTC.

V and J are TRBV7-2 and TRBJ2-7; D possibly corresponds to TRBD1 (6 bases). The V and J ends lost 5 bases and 4 bases respectively, with 15 bases between them. CDR1 and CDR2 (germline): SGHTA, FQGNSA. CDR3 length: 14 residues. The CDR3 is CASSLRQEAYEQYF. In DNA form, the CDR3 reads TGTGCCAGCAGCCTAAGACAGGAGGCATACGAGCAGTACTTC.

At least ten counts were recorded for this clonotype. The chain has TRBV6-5 and TRBJ2-2, with TRBD2 matching over 15 bases. Trimming took 10 bases from V and 4 from J; bases not matched to a gene: 7. The germline gives CDR1 MNHEY, CDR2 SVGAGI. The CDR3 consists of 16 residues. This CDR3 reads CATRTSGRAGTGELFF. Written as DNA, the CDR3 is TGTGCCACACGGACTAGCGGGAGGGCCGGCACCGGGGAGCTGTTTTTT.

This clonotype was seen ten or more times. V is TRBV2 and J is TRBJ2-7; 7 bases match TRBD1. CDR1 and CDR2 (germline): SNHLY, FYNNEI. The CDR3 consists of 16 residues. Unmatched junction bases numbered 14, after V lost 5 bases and J lost 4 bases. CDR3 sequence: CASSTPPTGNSYEQYF. The CDR3 DNA reads TGTGCCAGCAGTACTCCCCCGACAGGGAACAGTTACGAGCAGTACTTC.

The J gene is TRBJ1-2, the V gene TRBV2, with a weak D call TRBD1 (6 bases). Per germline, CDR1 SNHLY and CDR2 FYNNEI. The CDR3 runs 15 residues. The germline V and J ends were trimmed by 6 bases and 7 bases, with 21 bases remaining between them. CDR3 bases: TGTGCCAGCAGCTTAGTCAGTCCCGGGACATCTGGCTACACCTTC. Its protein is CASSLVSPGTSGYTF.

This rearrangement joins TRBV7-2 to TRBJ2-7; 11 positions agree with TRBD2. J lost 3 bases, V lost 6 bases, and 13 bases had no gene match. The CDR3 runs 17 residues. The germline gives CDR1 SGHTA, CDR2 FQGNSA. CDR3: CASSFPRVAGGVYEQYF. CDR3 DNA: TGTGCCAGCAGTTTCCCCCGGGTAGCGGGAGGGGTCTACGAGCAGTACTTC.

Note on this clonotype: This may be a read error, as it is one base from a much larger clone. It is likely a read error, because the conserved phenylalanine at the end of the CDR3 is missing. V usage is TRBV6-5 and J usage is TRBJ1-1; D unresolved. Germline V lookup: CDR1 MNHEY, CDR2 SVGAGI. The length of the CDR3 is 14 residues. V was trimmed by 6 bases and J by 2 bases, leaving 13 bases between them. CDR3 bases: TGTGCCAGCAGCCCAAATGCCAAAAACACTGAAGCTTTCGTT. Translating it yields CASSPNAKNTEAFV.